These T cell receptor beta chains were read from a single sample in a study of blood T cells in healthy people across ages. Each CDR3 protein gets one entry after TCRdb re-called the 5' RACE reads with MiXCR. Of about 1.1 million distinct CDR3 sequences listed, more than 30% are singletons. Input material: blood. Receptors originate from a man aged 18 to 35 in good health. Both conserved end residues are part of each CDR3. A D gene is named only where the DNA matches it firmly. Only part of the rows carry a size: once, few, many, or a class if the clone is expanded.

v_call,j_call,clone_size,d_call,cdr3_aa,cdr3_nt
TRBV20-1,TRBJ1-5,many,-,CSARDLVGSEPQHF,TGCAGTGCTAGAGATTTGGTAGGGTCGGAGCCCCAGCATTTT
TRBV6-6,TRBJ1-2,-,TRBD1,CASRHRTGGYGYAF,TGTGCCAGCAGACACAGGACAGGGGGCTATGGCTACGCCTTC
TRBV6-5,TRBJ2-1,-,TRBD2,CASSPGTRAEQFF,TGTGCCAGCAGCCCCGGGACTAGAGCTGAGCAGTTCTTC
TRBV6-2/TRBV6-3,TRBJ2-1,few,TRBD1,CASSLRTGDFYNEQFF,TGTGCCAGCAGTTTAAGGACAGGAGATTTCTACAATGAGCAGTTCTTC
TRBV6-5,TRBJ2-7,many,TRBD1,CASSPNRGQEQYF,TGTGCCAGCAGTCCAAACAGGGGGCAAGAGCAGTACTTC
TRBV10-3,TRBJ1-1,few,-,CAISESAGQGEAFF,TGTGCCATCAGTGAGTCGGCAGGGCAGGGTGAAGCTTTCTTT
TRBV20-1,TRBJ2-5,-,-,CSARAWIRESGETQYF,TGCAGTGCTAGAGCCTGGATCAGGGAATCGGGCGAGACCCAGTACTTC
TRBV9,TRBJ2-3,few,TRBD1,CASSPMGQTSTDTQYF,TGTGCCAGCAGCCCCATGGGACAGACAAGCACAGATACGCAGTATTTT
TRBV12-3/TRBV12-4,TRBJ1-6,-,TRBD1,CASTKNNRGRNSPLHF,TGTGCCAGCACCAAAAATAACAGGGGCCGGAATTCACCCCTCCACTTT
TRBV28,TRBJ2-3,-,-,CASRTGHLSTDTQYF,TGTGCCAGCAGGACGGGGCACCTCAGCACAGATACGCAGTATTTT
TRBV12-3/TRBV12-4,TRBJ2-5,few,-,CASSTSRGPNNEQYF,TGTGCCAGCAGTACTAGCAGGGGTCCCAACAATGAGCAGTACTTC
TRBV13,TRBJ1-1,-,-,CASSSQGFTEAFF,TGTGCCAGCAGCTCACAGGGTTTCACTGAAGCTTTCTTT
TRBV11-2,TRBJ2-3,medium-sized,-,CASSSSTDTQYF,TGTGCCAGCAGCTCCAGCACAGATACGCAGTATTTT
TRBV3-1,TRBJ1-2,once,TRBD1,CASSQVPGRQGNYGYTF,TGTGCCAGCAGCCAAGTACCGGGTCGACAGGGCAACTATGGCTACACCTTC
TRBV20-1,TRBJ1-1,-,TRBD1,CSGEMLQGKRAEAFF,TGCAGCGGAGAAATGTTACAGGGGAAGCGGGCCGAAGCTTTCTTT
TRBV7-6,TRBJ1-1,few,-,CASSLNGENTEAFF,TGTGCCAGCAGCTTAAACGGAGAGAACACTGAAGCTTTCTTT
TRBV9,TRBJ2-3,few,TRBD1,CASSPGQGQDTQYF,TGTGCCAGCAGCCCAGGACAGGGGCAAGATACGCAGTATTTT
TRBV7-2,TRBJ1-4,few,-,CASSSQFNEKLFF,TGTGCCAGCAGCTCCCAGTTCAATGAAAAACTGTTTTTT
TRBV7-9,TRBJ2-5,few,TRBD1,CASSTTKGQQETQYF,TGTGCCAGCAGCACGACTAAGGGACAGCAAGAGACCCAGTACTTC
TRBV29-1,TRBJ1-2,few,-,CSAGEQSRYGYTF,TGCAGCGCTGGGGAACAGAGTCGCTATGGCTACACCTTC
TRBV6-5,TRBJ1-1,-,-,CATTTGSYMNTEAFF,TGTGCCACCACGACAGGATCTTACATGAACACTGAAGCTTTCTTT
TRBV20-1,TRBJ2-1,-,-,CSARVASALYNEQFF,TGCAGTGCTAGGGTTGCTAGCGCGTTGTACAATGAGCAGTTCTTC
TRBV14,TRBJ2-3,few,TRBD2,CASSQVNLRTSDTDTQYF,TGTGCCAGCAGCCAAGTTAACCTTCGGACTAGCGATACAGATACGCAGTATTTT
TRBV7-3,TRBJ2-2,few,-,CASSLSHTGELFF,TGTGCCAGCAGCTTAAGTCACACCGGGGAGCTGTTTTTT
TRBV9,TRBJ1-2,few,-,CASSVGLQDGYTF,TGTGCCAGCAGCGTAGGGCTACAGGATGGCTACACCTTC
TRBV20-1,TRBJ1-1,-,TRBD1,CSARGDSPNLRGTEAFF,TGCAGTGCTAGAGGGGACAGCCCGAACTTAAGGGGCACTGAAGCTTTCTTT
TRBV10-3,TRBJ2-3,-,TRBD2,CATSTRERGQDTQYF,TGTGCCACCAGTACGAGGGAGCGGGGGCAAGATACGCAGTATTTT
TRBV6-2/TRBV6-3,TRBJ2-7,-,TRBD1,CATKVGMTGVDEQYF,TGTGCCACCAAAGTGGGAATGACAGGGGTCGACGAGCAGTACTTC
TRBV12-3/TRBV12-4,TRBJ2-2,-,TRBD1,CASSTDRVANTGELFF,TGTGCCAGCAGTACCGACAGGGTCGCGAACACCGGGGAGCTGTTTTTT
TRBV20-1,TRBJ2-3,-,TRBD1,CSAKSQGVRGTDTQYF,TGCAGTGCTAAGTCGCAGGGGGTACGGGGCACAGATACGCAATATTTT
TRBV12-3/TRBV12-4,TRBJ1-2,-,-,CASSPASGYTF,TGTGCCAGCAGTCCGGCGAGTGGCTACACCTTC
TRBV28,TRBJ2-3,-,TRBD2,CASSNPLAGGDLLNTQYF,TGTGCCAGCAGCAACCCCTTAGCGGGGGGGGACCTCTTAAATACGCAGTATTTT
TRBV12-3/TRBV12-4,TRBJ2-5,-,-,CASNKGDAWETQYF,TGTGCCAGCAATAAGGGAGATGCGTGGGAGACCCAGTACTTC
TRBV7-2,TRBJ1-2,few,TRBD1,CASSSRTGASYGYTF,TGTGCCAGCAGCTCCCGGACAGGGGCTTCCTATGGCTACACCTTC
TRBV7-9,TRBJ1-4,few,-,CASSLVQPEKLFF,TGTGCCAGCAGCTTAGTACAGCCAGAAAAACTGTTTTTT
TRBV20-1,TRBJ2-4,few,-,CSAPILTKNIQYF,TGCAGTGCTCCCATCCTGACCAAAAACATTCAGTACTTC
TRBV2,TRBJ1-1,few,TRBD1,CASDPGQQNTEAFF,TGTGCCAGCGACCCGGGACAGCAGAACACTGAAGCTTTCTTT
TRBV7-9,TRBJ2-1,-,-,CASSLGGQRNEQFF,TGTGCCAGCAGCCTAGGTGGACAGCGCAATGAGCAGTTCTTC
TRBV9,TRBJ2-5,many,TRBD1,CASSSMTGQKETQYF,TGTGCCAGCAGCTCCATGACAGGGCAAAAAGAGACCCAGTACTTC
TRBV2,TRBJ2-7,-,TRBD2,CASSVRTSGTWEQYF,TGTGCCAGCAGTGTCCGGACTAGCGGCACCTGGGAGCAGTACTTC